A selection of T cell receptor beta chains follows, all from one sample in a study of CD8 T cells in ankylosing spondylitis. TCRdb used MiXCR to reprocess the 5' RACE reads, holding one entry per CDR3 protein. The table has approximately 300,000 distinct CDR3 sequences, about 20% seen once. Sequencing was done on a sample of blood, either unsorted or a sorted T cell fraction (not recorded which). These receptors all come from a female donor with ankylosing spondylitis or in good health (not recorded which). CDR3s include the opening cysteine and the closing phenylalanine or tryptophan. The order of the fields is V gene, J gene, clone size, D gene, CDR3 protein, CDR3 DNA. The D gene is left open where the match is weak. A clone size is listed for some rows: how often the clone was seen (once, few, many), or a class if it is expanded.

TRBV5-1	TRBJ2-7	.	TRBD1	CASSIGTGPWGEQYF	TGCGCCAGCAGCATCGGGACAGGCCCCTGGGGAGAGCAGTACTTC
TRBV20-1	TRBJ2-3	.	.	CSASKDTQYF	TGCAGTGCCTCGAAAGATACGCAGTATTTT
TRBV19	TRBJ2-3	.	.	CASSRGQFLDTQYF	TGTGCCAGTAGTAGGGGCCAGTTTTTGGATACGCAGTATTTT
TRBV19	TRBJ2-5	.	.	CASSMTGRETQYF	TGTGCCAGTAGTATGACAGGCCGGGAGACCCAGTACTTC
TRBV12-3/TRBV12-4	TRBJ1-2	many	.	CATAGWGSYGYTF	TGTGCGACGGCGGGCTGGGGCAGCTATGGCTACACCTTC
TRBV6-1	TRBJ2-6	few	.	CASSEARRGANVLTF	TGTGCCAGCAGTGAAGCCCGAAGGGGGGCCAACGTCCTGACTTTC
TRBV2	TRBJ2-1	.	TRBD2	CASSERSSGSYNEQFF	TGTGCCAGCAGTGAGAGGTCGAGCGGGAGCTACAATGAGCAGTTCTTC
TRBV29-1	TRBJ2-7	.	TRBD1	CSVAIRDRVFF	TGCAGCGTTGCAATCCGGGACAGGGTTTTCTTC
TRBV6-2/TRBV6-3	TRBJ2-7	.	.	CASSTAATLHEQYF	TGTGCCAGCAGTACCGCCGCAACGCTCCACGAGCAGTACTTC
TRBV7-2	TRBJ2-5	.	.	CASSKGGEAPTQYF	TGTGCCAGCAGCAAAGGGGGGGAGGCCCCGACCCAGTACTTC
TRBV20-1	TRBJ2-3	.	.	CSARDSQRSTDTQYF	TGCAGTGCTAGAGATAGCCAGAGATCAACAGATACGCAGTATTTT
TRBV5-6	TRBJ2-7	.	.	CASSLGYQGPPYEQYF	TGTGCCAGCAGTTTAGGGTATCAGGGTCCCCCCTACGAGCAGTACTTC
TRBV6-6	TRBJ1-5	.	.	CASNLQPNQPQHF	TGTGCCAGCAACCTACAGCCCAATCAGCCCCAGCATTTT
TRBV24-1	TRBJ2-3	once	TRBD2	CATRSSGRITDTQYF	TGTGCCACCAGATCTAGCGGGAGAATAACAGATACGCAGTATTTT
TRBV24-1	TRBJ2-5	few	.	CATSRHGETQYF	TGTGCCACCAGTAGGCATGGAGAGACCCAGTACTTC
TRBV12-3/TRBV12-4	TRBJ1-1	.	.	CASSFFATEAFF	TGTGCCAGCAGTTTCTTCGCTACTGAAGCTTTCTTT
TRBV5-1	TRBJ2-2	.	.	CASSLGVVGTGELFF	TGCGCCAGCAGCTTGGGAGTCGTCGGCACCGGGGAGCTGTTTTTT
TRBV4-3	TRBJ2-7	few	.	CASSQEGQYAYEQYF	TGCGCCAGCAGCCAAGAAGGGCAGTACGCCTACGAGCAGTACTTC
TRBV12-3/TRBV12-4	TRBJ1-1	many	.	CASYYRENTEAFF	TGTGCCAGCTACTACAGGGAGAACACTGAAGCTTTCTTT
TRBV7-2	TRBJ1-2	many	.	CASSTARGANYGYTF	TGTGCCAGCAGCACAGCTCGGGGGGCTAACTATGGCTACACCTTC
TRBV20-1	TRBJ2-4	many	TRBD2	CSADGLAEPLAKNIQYF	TGCAGTGCTGACGGACTAGCGGAACCTTTAGCCAAAAACATTCAGTACTTC
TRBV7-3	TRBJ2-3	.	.	CASSLTGSGGTDTQYF	TGTGCCAGCAGCTTAACGGGTAGTGGCGGGACAGATACGCAGTATTTT